These 14 T cell receptor beta chains were all obtained from the same sample, sequenced in a study. Cells sorted as Tregs were CD4+, CD25+ and CD127-/low. One entry per CDR3 protein results from TCRdb running MiXCR on the 5' RACE reads. There are under 65,000 distinct CDR3 sequences in the sample; 20% occur only once, and 3.2% lies in the top ten. Sequencing was done on a sample of tumor-infiltrating Tregs sorted from the breast tumor. These receptors came from a female donor with breast cancer.

The chain couples TRBV6-1 to TRBJ1-1, with 9 bases matching TRBD1. Looked up from germline, CDR1 is MNHNS and CDR2 is SASEGT. V lost 6 bases, J lost 5 bases, and 10 bases stayed unmatched. The CDR3 consists of 15 residues. CDR3 bases: TGTGCCAGCAGGCCATCTACAGGGGGCATGACTGAAGCTTTCTTT. This encodes CASRPSTGGMTEAFF.

The rearrangement joins TRBV20-1 to TRBJ2-1; D call uncertain. Per germline, CDR1 DFQATT and CDR2 SNEGSKA (reference sequence). V shed 6 bases and J shed 5 bases, with 23 bases lying between them. This CDR3 has 16 amino acids. CDR3 sequence reads: CSAPQYLRNSNNEQFF. The CDR3 DNA sequence: TGCAGTGCCCCCCAGTATTTGCGGAATAGTAACAATGAGCAGTTCTTC.

J is TRBJ1-1 and V is TRBV7-2; unclear D gene. V was clipped by 4 bases and J by 3 bases, with 9 bases between them. This CDR3 is built from 13 residues. CDR1 and CDR2 (germline): SGHTA, FQGNSA. CDR3 protein: CASSWTQDTEAFF. CDR3 in DNA: TGTGCCAGCAGCTGGACCCAAGACACTGAAGCTTTCTTT.

This clonotype has just a few counts. This chain connects TRBV20-1 to TRBJ1-5; D not certain. V was trimmed by 1 base and J by 1 base, leaving 11 bases between them. Germline V gene data show CDR1 as DFQATT and CDR2 as SNEGSKA (reference sequence). The CDR3 is made up of 15 amino acids. The CDR3 DNA reads TGCAGTGCTAGAGGTCGGGCGGGCAGCAATCAGCCCCAGCATTTT. It codes for CSARGRAGSNQPQHF.

This clonotype has ten or more counts. The J gene is TRBJ1-2, the V gene TRBV2; a possible D gene is TRBD1 (5 bases). V was trimmed by 7 bases and J by 3 bases, leaving 12 bases between them. Looked up from germline, CDR1 is SNHLY and CDR2 is FYNNEI. There are 13 residues in the CDR3. The CDR3 coding sequence is TGTGCCAGCACCCTAGACAGTTACTATGGCTACACCTTC. Its protein is CASTLDSYYGYTF.

The chain recombines TRBV27 with TRBJ2-7, with TRBD1 matching over 8 bases. From germline, CDR1 is MNHEY and CDR2 SMNVEV (reference sequence). The CDR3 runs to 14 residues. Trimming at V came to 6 bases and at J to 3 bases, leaving 7 bases not matched to a gene. In DNA, the CDR3 is TGTGCCAGCAGCCGACGACAGGGGCACTACGAGCAGTACTTC. Translated: CASSRRQGHYEQYF.

The chain uses TRBV28 and TRBJ1-4, with D uncertain. The germline CDR1 and CDR2 sequences are MDHEN and SYDVKM. CDR3 size: 12 residues. The V end was cut by 4 bases, the J end by 12 bases, with 12 bases between. The CDR3 coding sequence is TGTGCCAGCAGTTCGACCAGACTGGAACTGTTTTTT. Translated, it gives CASSSTRLELFF.

This clonotype was picked up a small number of times. This may be a read error: a much more frequent sequence differs by one nucleotide. V gene TRBV18 combines with J gene TRBJ2-2, with 7 bases lining up with TRBD2. There are 15 residues in the CDR3. Germline CDR1 and CDR2: KGHSH and LQKENI. This chain's CDR3 is CASSPGLRNTGALFF. CDR3 bases: TGTGCCAGCTCACCGGGACTAAGGAACACCGGGGCGCTGTTTTTT.

This clonotype was recorded a few times. This rearrangement joins TRBV28 to TRBJ1-2, with D tentatively TRBD1 (5 bases). Germline V gives CDR1 MDHEN, CDR2 SYDVKM. Trimming removed 5 bases from V and 5 bases from J, with 12 bases in between. CDR3 size: 13 residues. Here the CDR3 reads CASSAGTPYGYTF. CDR3 nucleotide sequence: TGTGCCAGCAGTGCCGGGACTCCTTATGGCTACACCTTC.

V and J are TRBV6-2 or TRBV6-3 and TRBJ1-2; D is undetermined. CDR1 and CDR2 (germline): MNHEY, SVGEGT. V lost 4 bases and J lost 2, with 8 bases in between. The CDR3 contains 13 residues. The CDR3 coding sequence is TGTGCCAGCAGTTCCCAAAACAACTATGGCTACACCTTC. It yields the protein CASSSQNNYGYTF.

The chain recombines TRBV7-9 with TRBJ2-1; D is perhaps TRBD1 (5 bases). This CDR3 is 14 amino acids long. The germline V gene encodes CDR1 SEHNR and CDR2 FQNEAQ (reference sequence). Trimming left V 4 bases short and J 6 bases short, with 13 bases between. The CDR3 nucleotides read TGTGCCAGCAGCTCCCGGACAAACGTCAATGAGCAGTTCTTC. Translated: CASSSRTNVNEQFF.

CDR3 loop: CARSLGGHWSNQPQHF. The CDR3 nucleotides are TGTGCCAGAAGCTTGGGGGGTCATTGGAGCAATCAGCCCCAGCATTTT. This chain joins TRBV5-3 and TRBJ1-5; D gene ambiguous. TRBV5-3 is designated an ORF whose function remains uncertain. The V end lost 0 bases, the J end lost 1 base, and 11 bases lay between the germline ends. The CDR3 totals 16 residues.

A remark on this clonotype: One base away lies a much larger clone, so this may be a sequencing read error. V gene TRBV5-1 combines with J gene TRBJ2-3, with TRBD1 identical over 10 bases. This CDR3 has 16 residues. V gave up 3 bases and J gave up 6 bases; unmatched junction bases: 10. Germline CDR1 SGHRS, CDR2 YFSETQ. As DNA, the CDR3 is TGCGCCAGCAGCTCCTCCGGGACAGGGGACCATGATACGCAGTATTTT. Translated: CASSSSGTGDHDTQYF.

The table lists this clonotype with a count of one. Germline and junction disagree at one end, which may indicate a read error. The chain couples TRBV5-4 to TRBJ2-5, with 12 positions matching TRBD2. This CDR3 comprises 15 residues. The germline gives CDR1 SGHNT, CDR2 YYREEE (reference sequence). CDR3 sequence reads: CASSLELAGGEPQYF. CDR3 in DNA: TGTGCCAGCAGCTTGGAACTAGCGGGAGGAGAGCCCCAGTACTTC.